The following is a TCR beta chain sequence with its context. Its antigen is still unknown. Roughly 10 milliliters of peripheral blood were drawn from each donor. Researchers report isolating at least 6 million PBMCs per sample. The entry originates in a study of blood T cells in healthy people across ages. Points from the study as a whole: Age advanced and TCR beta diversity per million T cells fell, roughly linearly. When one million T cells were used, diversity estimates were thought to be underestimates.

V gave up 2 bases and J gave up 11 bases, with 18 bases separating them. Germline assignment: CDR1 SGHTA and CDR2 FQGTGA. The CDR3 totals 14 residues. A second PCR, run for about 6 to 11 cycles, used a sample-barcoded 5' primer plus a J-beta primer mix. MiXCR, run by TCRdb on the 5' RACE reads, gives a single entry per CDR3 protein. The sample shows about 810,000 distinct CDR3 sequences, about 36% of them seen only once. Sequenced sample: blood. The rearrangement links TRBV7-3 to TRBJ2-5; TRBD2 is a possible D gene (5 bases). The receptor comes from a man between 18 and 35 years old in good health. The CDR3 nucleotides read TGTGCCAGCAGCTTAGGTACTAGTGCCCATGAGCAGTACTTC. It specifies CASSLGTSAHEQYF. The full variable domain, completed using reference TRBV7-3 and TRBJ2-5, is GAGVSQTPSNKVTEKGKYVELRCDPISGHTALYWYRQSLGQGPEFLIYFQGTGAADDSGLPNDRFFAVRPEGSVSTLKIQRTERGDSAVYLCASSLGTSAHEQYFGPGTRLLVL.